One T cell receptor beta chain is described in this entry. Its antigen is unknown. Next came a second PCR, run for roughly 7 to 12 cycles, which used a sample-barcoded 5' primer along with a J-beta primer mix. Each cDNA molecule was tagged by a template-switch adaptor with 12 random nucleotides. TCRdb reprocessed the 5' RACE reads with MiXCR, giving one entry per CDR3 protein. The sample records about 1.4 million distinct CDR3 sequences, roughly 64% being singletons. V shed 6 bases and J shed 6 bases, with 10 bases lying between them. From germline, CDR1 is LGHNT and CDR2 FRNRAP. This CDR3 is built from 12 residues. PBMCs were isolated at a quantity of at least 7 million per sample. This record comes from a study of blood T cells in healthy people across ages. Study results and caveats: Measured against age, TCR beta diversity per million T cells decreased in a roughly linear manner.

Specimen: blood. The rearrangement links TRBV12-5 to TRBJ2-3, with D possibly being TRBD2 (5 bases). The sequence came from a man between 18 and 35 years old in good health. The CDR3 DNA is TGTGCTAGTGGCAGAGGGTTCGATACGCAGTATTTT. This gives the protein CASGRGFDTQYF.